What follows describes a single T cell receptor (beta chain). Its antigen is not identified. The data originate from a study of vaccination and CD4 T cells after COVID-19. Oncomine TCR Beta short-read sequencing was applied to DNA from cultured CD4+ T cells. Each CDR3 protein gets one entry after TCRdb re-called the PCR reads with MiXCR. The data hold roughly 15,000 distinct CDR3 sequences, with 55% to 65% observed a single time. The treatment is: roughly nine-day PBMC culture with coronavirus spike peptide pools or control peptides (ViraFEST assay). The starting material was CD4+ T cells from blood, cultured in vitro, obtained after SARS-CoV-2 vaccination. The sequence was collected from a human donor who had recovered from COVID-19.

CDR3 coding DNA: TGTGCCAGCTCACCACCCCTGGCGGGGTGGGCTGAAGCTTTCTTT. Encoded protein: CASSPPLAGWAEAFF. V is TRBV18 and J is TRBJ1-1; D is unresolved. The CDR3 covers 15 residues. CDR1 KGHSH and CDR2 LQKENI come from the germline V gene. Trimming left V 0 bases short and J 6 bases short, with 14 bases between.